This passage covers 23 T cell receptor beta chains from one sample sequenced in a study of monozygotic twins with inflammatory bowel disease. TCRdb reprocessed the 5' RACE reads and keeps a single row for each CDR3 protein, giving no DNA. This listing includes about 380,000 distinct CDR3 sequences. The specimen sequenced was blood. The receptors here all came from a human donor with ulcerative colitis or Crohn's disease, or a healthy co-twin of an affected twin (not recorded which).

The chain combines TRBV5-1 with TRBJ2-2; the D call from TCRdb, TRBD2, cannot be confirmed without DNA. The CDR3 is 14 residues long. CDR1 SGHRS and CDR2 YFSETQ come from the germline V gene. The CDR3 sequence is CASSFGGATGELFF.

This rearrangement joins TRBV7-9 to TRBJ1-4. The germline V gene has CDR1 SEHNR and CDR2 FQNEAQ (reference sequence). The CDR3 spans 13 residues. CDR3: CASSARLGEKLFF.

The chain carries TRBV20-1 and TRBJ2-7; TCRdb gives TRBD1 as the D gene, but with no DNA this cannot be confirmed. The CDR3 extends over 15 amino acids. From germline, CDR1 is DFQATT and CDR2 SNEGSKA (reference sequence). The CDR3 spells CSARDHDYPPYEQYF.

The chain links TRBV6-1 to TRBJ2-1; TCRdb returns TRBD2, unconfirmable since there is no DNA. The CDR3 spans 16 residues. CDR1 and CDR2 from the germline V gene are MNHNS and SASEGT. The chain's CDR3 is CASRPGLAASYNEQFF.

This chain joins TRBV7-9 and TRBJ1-1; TCRdb picks TRBD1, but there is no DNA to check that call. CDR1 SEHNR and CDR2 FQNEAQ come from the germline V gene (reference sequence). This CDR3 has 14 amino acids. The CDR3 sequence: CASSLDVGGPEAFF.

The chain joins TRBV5-6 to TRBJ2-7; checking the TCRdb D call of TRBD1 is not possible without DNA. Germline V gene lookup returns CDR1 SGHDT and CDR2 YYEEEE. This CDR3 has 16 residues. Here the CDR3 reads CASSSIPGQAYDEQYF.

The chain links TRBV13 to TRBJ2-1; TCRdb selects TRBD1, and the lack of DNA leaves this call unchecked. This CDR3 region has 17 residues. Germline assignment: CDR1 PRHDT and CDR2 FYEKMQ (reference sequence). The CDR3 sequence: CASSLRAGRHIYNEQFF.

The chain employs TRBV7-6 and TRBJ1-2; TCRdb's D call of TRBD1 is untestable without DNA. This CDR3 region has 14 residues. The germline V gene has CDR1 SGHVS and CDR2 FNYEAQ. The CDR3 region is CASSLSPGGYGYTF.

The genes are TRBV7-3 and TRBJ2-5; TCRdb gives TRBD2 as the D gene, but with no DNA this cannot be confirmed. This CDR3 comprises 16 residues. Germline V gives CDR1 SGHTA, CDR2 FQGTGA. CDR3 amino acids: CASSTGLAGSQETQYF. Supplemented by reference TRBV7-3 and TRBJ2-5, the full variable domain reads GAGVSQTPSNKVTEKGKYVELRCDPISGHTALYWYRQSLGQGPEFLIYFQGTGAADDSGLPNDRFFAVRPEGSVSTLKIQRTERGDSAVYLCASSTGLAGSQETQYFGPGTRLLVL.

The chain links TRBV7-2 to TRBJ2-2; the TRBD1 assignment by TCRdb is unverifiable without DNA. Germline assignment: CDR1 SGHTA and CDR2 FQGNSA. The CDR3 is 14 amino acids. This CDR3 reads CASSVYRGTGELFF.

The rearrangement links TRBV4-3 to TRBJ1-1. This CDR3 contains 16 residues. The V gene's germline CDR1 is LGHNA and CDR2 YSLEER. This CDR3 is CASSQDGGTWNTEAFF.

The chain couples TRBV7-9 to TRBJ1-1; TCRdb indicates TRBD1, and absent DNA this call remains unverified. Per germline, CDR1 SEHNR and CDR2 FQNEAQ (reference sequence). This CDR3 is built from 17 residues. CDR3 sequence: CASSPGQGRGGNTEAFF.

CDR3 in amino acids: CASSQDGGDGGGNPYEQYF. J is TRBJ2-7 and V is TRBV3-1; TCRdb outputs TRBD1, but without DNA this stays unchecked. CDR1 is LGHDT and CDR2 is YNNKEL in the germline V gene (reference sequence). The CDR3 spans 19 residues.

V usage is TRBV19 and J usage is TRBJ1-5; no DNA is available, so the TRBD1 call from TCRdb remains unchecked. CDR3 length: 15 amino acids. Germline V gene data show CDR1 as LNHDA and CDR2 as SQIVND (reference sequence). The CDR3 here is CASSMGTGGNQPQHF.

This rearrangement joins TRBV24-1 to TRBJ2-1; lacking DNA, the TRBD1 call made by TCRdb goes unchecked. The germline V gene encodes CDR1 KGHDR and CDR2 SFDVKD. The length of the CDR3 is 17 residues. The CDR3: CATSDRYGQGGSSEQFF.

This chain connects TRBV7-9 to TRBJ1-1; the TCRdb call, TRBD1, lacks DNA for checking. The germline gives CDR1 SEHNR, CDR2 FQNEAQ (reference sequence). The CDR3 spans 16 residues. This CDR3 is CASSLAPRTGNTEAFF.

The chain is built from TRBV11-1 and TRBJ1-1; TCRdb outputs TRBD1, but without DNA this stays unchecked. CDR1 and CDR2 from the germline V gene are SGHAT and FQDESV (reference sequence). The CDR3 has 16 residues. CDR3 sequence reads: CASSLRDRGSQAEAFF.

The chain couples TRBV4-3 to TRBJ1-3; there is no DNA to check the TCRdb D call of TRBD1. This CDR3 has 17 residues. Germline CDR1 is LGHNA and CDR2 is YSLEER. CDR3 region: CASSQGLGRASGNTIYF.

The CDR3 loop is CASNLRGSNTEAFF. The rearrangement uses TRBV19 and TRBJ1-1. CDR3 length equals 14 residues. In germline, CDR1 is LNHDA, CDR2 SQIVND (reference sequence).

The chain links TRBV4-3 to TRBJ2-4; TCRdb calls TRBD1, which cannot be checked without DNA. The CDR3 sequence is 16 residues long. Germline V lookup: CDR1 LGHNA, CDR2 YSLEER. CDR3 residues: CASSQEGSWGSNIQYF.

This chain links TRBV6-2 or TRBV6-3 with TRBJ2-3; TCRdb indicates TRBD2, and absent DNA this call remains unverified. Germline lookup yields CDR1 MNHEY and CDR2 SVGEGT. The CDR3 loop spans 15 amino acids. This CDR3 reads CASSYRGAATDTQYF.

This chain joins TRBV18 and TRBJ2-7; TCRdb reports TRBD1, a call that lacks DNA to check it against. CDR1 is KGHSH and CDR2 is LQKENI in the germline V gene. This CDR3 has 12 residues. This CDR3 reads CASSGGQGEQYF.

The gene calls are TRBV7-2 and TRBJ1-1; TCRdb designates TRBD1, a call that cannot be tested without DNA. Germline V lookup: CDR1 SGHTA, CDR2 FQGNSA. This CDR3 contains 13 residues. CDR3 loop: CASSDWGSTEAFF.